This is a list of T cell receptor beta chains from one sample in a study of beta chain features in type 1 diabetes. TCRdb keeps only in-frame clones here, not all; method: immunoSEQ multiplex PCR. Among roughly 450,000 clones listed, about an eighth were seen once. Sequenced material: naive CD4+ T cells from blood. These receptors originate from a young woman in good health. The CDR3 runs from the conserved cysteine through the conserved F or W. D genes are given only for firm matches. Clone size is given for some rows only: seen once, a few or many times, or a class if the clone is expanded.

D,J,size,V,DNA,CDR3
TRBD2,TRBJ2-5,few,TRBV30,TGTGCCTGCACTAAGGGGACTAGCGGGAGGGTTAGGCAAGAGACCCAGTACTTC,CACTKGTSGRVRQETQYF
.,TRBJ2-1,few,TRBV7-9,TGTGCCAGCAGCCCAACGCTTAAAGAGCAGTTCTTC,CASSPTLKEQFF
.,TRBJ1-1,.,TRBV5-1,TGCGCCAGCAGCTTGGCAGGGACCGACACTGAAGCTTTCTTT,CASSLAGTDTEAFF
TRBD1,TRBJ2-5,few,TRBV10-3,TGTGCCATCAGGAAGACAGGGGGCGGGGAGACCCAGTACTTC,CAIRKTGGGETQYF
.,TRBJ1-4,.,TRBV29-1,TGCAGCGTGTTGGGTAAAGACCTAAAACTGTTTTTT,CSVLGKDLKLFF
.,TRBJ1-1,.,TRBV6-4,TGTGCCAGCAGCGCAGACAGGACTGCTCTTGAAGCTTTCTTT,CASSADRTALEAFF
.,TRBJ2-5,.,TRBV7-9,TGTGCCAGCAAGGTACCTACACAGGGACAGACCCAGTACTTC,CASKVPTQGQTQYF
.,TRBJ2-5,.,TRBV29-1,TGCAGCGTCAGGGGGGGCCAAGAGACCCAGTACTTC,CSVRGGQETQYF
.,TRBJ2-6,.,TRBV28,TGTGCCAGCTGCCTACCCGGCTCTGGGGCCAACGTCCTGACTTTC,CASCLPGSGANVLTF
.,TRBJ2-2,few,TRBV10-3,TGTGCCATGACGGACTCCGCGAACACCGGGGAGCTGTTTTTT,CAMTDSANTGELFF
.,TRBJ2-5,.,TRBV15,TGTGCCACCAGCAGTTTTGAGACCCAGTACTTC,CATSSFETQYF
TRBD1,TRBJ2-5,.,TRBV29-1,TGCAGCGTTGAAGGGGGCGGACAGGGGTTGCGGGAGACCCAGTACTTC,CSVEGGGQGLRETQYF
TRBD2,TRBJ2-1,few,TRBV9,TGTGCCAGCAGCGTAACCCCGGGGCGGGAGGGTGAGCAGTTCTTC,CASSVTPGREGEQFF
.,TRBJ2-2,.,TRBV29-1,TGCAGCGTGAGACAGGGAGGCGGCACCGGGGAGCTGTTTTTT,CSVRQGGGTGELFF
.,TRBJ1-4,.,TRBV14,TGTGCCAGCCAGCAGGGCTTCCGGAGGGAAAAACTGTTTTTT,CASQQGFRREKLFF
.,TRBJ2-2,.,TRBV18,TGTGCCAGCTCACCACCGGACACCGGGGAGCTGTTTTTT,CASSPPDTGELFF
TRBD2,TRBJ2-1,.,TRBV5-5,TGTGCCAGCAGCTTGGGACTAGCGGGAAGCTACAATGAGCAGTTCTTC,CASSLGLAGSYNEQFF
.,TRBJ2-2,.,TRBV4-1,TGCGCCAGCAGCCACCCACAGGGGACTCCGAGCACCGGGGAGCTGTTTTTT,CASSHPQGTPSTGELFF
.,TRBJ1-2,.,TRBV7-2,TGTGCCAGCAGCCCTTTAACCAGGTTGGGCTACACCTTC,CASSPLTRLGYTF
.,TRBJ2-3,.,TRBV7-2,TGTGCCAGCAGCTCGGACCCGGGCGGGAATACGCAGTATTTT,CASSSDPGGNTQYF
TRBD1,TRBJ1-1,.,TRBV7-9,TGTGCCAGCAGCCCGACAGGGGTAACTGAAGCTTTCTTT,CASSPTGVTEAFF
TRBD1,TRBJ2-1,.,TRBV14,TGTGCCAGCAGCCAGGACAGGGGGCGAGGGCAGTTCTTC,CASSQDRGRGQFF
TRBD1,TRBJ2-5,few,TRBV18,TGTGCCAGCTCACCACCGGTACAGGGGAAAGAGACCCAGTACTTC,CASSPPVQGKETQYF
.,TRBJ1-4,.,TRBV30,TGTGCCTGGAGCAAACAGCAAAAAAATGAAAAACTGTTTTTT,CAWSKQQKNEKLFF
TRBD1,TRBJ1-2,.,TRBV18,TGTGCCAGCTCACCAAGGACAGGGCCCTATGGCTACACCTTC,CASSPRTGPYGYTF
.,TRBJ1-2,.,TRBV9,TGTGCCAGCAGCGCGCGCTTGTTGGACTATGGCTACACCTTC,CASSARLLDYGYTF
.,TRBJ2-5,.,TRBV9,TGTGCCAGCAGCGTCCTAACGGGACAACCCCAGGAGACCCAGTACTTC,CASSVLTGQPQETQYF
.,TRBJ1-2,few,TRBV27,TGTGCCAGCAGTTCGGACCGAAGAGGTGGCTACACCTTC,CASSSDRRGGYTF